This TCR beta chain was sequenced during a study of radiotherapy plus CTLA-4 blockade in lung cancer. Study overall: Objective response rate was around 20%; disease control rate, less than 40%.

Whole-study findings and limits: Among blood TCR repertoires after radiotherapy plus ipilimumab, tumor-derived clones expanded. Increased serum interferon-beta after radiation also reportedly predicted response strongly.

Patients had chemo-refractory metastatic non-small-cell lung cancer and received focal radiation plus CTLA-4 blockade that used ipilimumab. This clone was seen once. The antigen remains unidentified. Some clones are missing from TCRdb's copy, which holds only in-frame ones; the method was immunoSEQ multiplex PCR. Counted here are about 120,000 clones, 75% to 90% occurring once; the ten biggest clones make up 5.5% to 8%. The source is a human donor with non-small cell lung cancer that progressed on radiotherapy plus ipilimumab. Sequencing used peripheral blood, obtained from a patient treated with radiotherapy plus ipilimumab.

CDR3 in DNA: TGTGCCAGCAGCCGATTGACTAGCGGGAGCACAGATACGCAGTATTTT. This gives the protein CASSRLTSGSTDTQYF. The V and J genes are TRBV16 and TRBJ2-3, with 10 bases that match TRBD2. J gave up 0 bases and V 4 bases, and 4 bases lay outside the gene matches. CDR3 length: 16 amino acids. Germline values: CDR1 KGHSY, CDR2 FQNENV.